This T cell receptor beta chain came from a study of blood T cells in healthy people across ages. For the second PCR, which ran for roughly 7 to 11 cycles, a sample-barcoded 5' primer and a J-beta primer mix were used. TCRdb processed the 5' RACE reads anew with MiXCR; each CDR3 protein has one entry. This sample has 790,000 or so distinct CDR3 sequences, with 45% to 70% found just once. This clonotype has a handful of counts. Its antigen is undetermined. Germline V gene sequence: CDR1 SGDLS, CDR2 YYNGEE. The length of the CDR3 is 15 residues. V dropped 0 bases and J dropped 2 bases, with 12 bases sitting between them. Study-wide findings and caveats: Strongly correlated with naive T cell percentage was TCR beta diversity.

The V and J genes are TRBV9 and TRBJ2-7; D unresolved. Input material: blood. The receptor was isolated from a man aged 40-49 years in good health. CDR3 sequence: CASSVVGSPTYEQYF. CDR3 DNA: TGTGCCAGCAGCGTAGTGGGCAGCCCCACCTACGAGCAGTACTTC.